This T cell receptor (beta chain) was profiled in a study of cytomegalovirus exposure and HLA in healthy donors. Remarks on this clone: Its cognate antigen is unknown.

Study outcomes and limitations: Most TCRs appeared rarely, but some public TCRs recurred in many donors. TCR clusters originating in the first cohort tended to co-occur in the roughly 120 validation repertoires, according to a later analysis.

V was clipped by 4 bases and J by 4 bases; unmatched bases: 4. This CDR3 contains 15 residues. The germline V gene has CDR1 SGDLS and CDR2 YYNGEE. Method: immunoSEQ multiplex PCR; TCRdb's copy keeps in-frame clones and lacks some. The table lists roughly 120,000 clones, around 85% of them singletons. This clonotype was obtained from a man in his late teens or twenties in good health and CMV-seropositive. V and J are TRBV9 and TRBJ2-5; 13 bases align to TRBD2. Source material: PBMCs. The CDR3 DNA is TGTGCCAGCAGCATCGGGACTAGCGGGGTAGAGACCCAGTACTTC. Translating it yields CASSIGTSGVETQYF.